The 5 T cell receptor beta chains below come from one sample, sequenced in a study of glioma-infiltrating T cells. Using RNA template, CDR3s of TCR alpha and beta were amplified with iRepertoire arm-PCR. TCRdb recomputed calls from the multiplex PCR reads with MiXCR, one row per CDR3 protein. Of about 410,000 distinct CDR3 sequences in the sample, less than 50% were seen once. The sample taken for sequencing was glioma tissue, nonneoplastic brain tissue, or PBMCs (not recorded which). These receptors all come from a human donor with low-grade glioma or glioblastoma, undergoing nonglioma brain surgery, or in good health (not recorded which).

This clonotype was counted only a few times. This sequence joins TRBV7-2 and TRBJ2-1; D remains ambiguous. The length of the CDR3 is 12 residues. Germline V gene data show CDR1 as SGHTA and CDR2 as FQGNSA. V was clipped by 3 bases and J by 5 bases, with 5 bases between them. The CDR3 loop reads CASSFYNNEQFF. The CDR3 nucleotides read TGTGCCAGCAGCTTCTATAACAATGAGCAGTTCTTC. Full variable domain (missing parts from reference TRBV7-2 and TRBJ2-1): GAGVSQSPSNKVTEKGKDVELRCDPISGHTALYWYRQSLGQGLEFLIYFQGNSAPDKSGLPSDRFSAERTGGSVSTLTIQRTQQEDSAVYLCASSFYNNEQFFGPGTRLTVL.

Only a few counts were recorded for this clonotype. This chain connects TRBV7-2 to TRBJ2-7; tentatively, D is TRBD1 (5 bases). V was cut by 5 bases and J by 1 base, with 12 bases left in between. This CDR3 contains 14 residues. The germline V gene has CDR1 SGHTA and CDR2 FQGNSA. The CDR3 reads CASSLRRQSYEQYF. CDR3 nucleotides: TGTGCCAGCAGCCTACGCCGACAGTCCTACGAGCAGTACTTC.

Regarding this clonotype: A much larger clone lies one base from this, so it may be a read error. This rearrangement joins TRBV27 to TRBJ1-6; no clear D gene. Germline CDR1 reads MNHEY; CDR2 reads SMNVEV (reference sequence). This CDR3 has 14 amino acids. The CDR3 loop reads CASSDLLRVSPLYF. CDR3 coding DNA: TGTGCCAGCAGTGACCTCCTCCGGGTTTCACCCCTCTACTTT.

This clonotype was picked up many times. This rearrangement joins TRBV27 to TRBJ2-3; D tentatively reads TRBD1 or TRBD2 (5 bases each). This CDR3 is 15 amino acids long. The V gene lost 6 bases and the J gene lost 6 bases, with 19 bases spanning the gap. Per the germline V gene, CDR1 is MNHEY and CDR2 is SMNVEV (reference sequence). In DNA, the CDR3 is TGTGCCAGCAGATCATCCGGGACCATCTCCGATACGCAGTATTTT. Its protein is CASRSSGTISDTQYF.

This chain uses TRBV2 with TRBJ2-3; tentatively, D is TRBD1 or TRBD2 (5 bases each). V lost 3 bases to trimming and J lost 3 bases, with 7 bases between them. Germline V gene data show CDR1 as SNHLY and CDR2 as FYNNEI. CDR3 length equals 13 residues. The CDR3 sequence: CASSDRETDTQYF. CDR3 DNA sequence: TGTGCCAGCAGTGACAGGGAGACAGATACGCAGTATTTT. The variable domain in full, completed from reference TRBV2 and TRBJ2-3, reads EPEVTQTPSHQVTQMGQEVILRCVPISNHLYFYWYRQILGQKVEFLVSFYNNEISEKSEIFDDQFSVERPDGSNFTLKIRSTKLEDSAMYFCASSDRETDTQYFGPGTRLTVL.